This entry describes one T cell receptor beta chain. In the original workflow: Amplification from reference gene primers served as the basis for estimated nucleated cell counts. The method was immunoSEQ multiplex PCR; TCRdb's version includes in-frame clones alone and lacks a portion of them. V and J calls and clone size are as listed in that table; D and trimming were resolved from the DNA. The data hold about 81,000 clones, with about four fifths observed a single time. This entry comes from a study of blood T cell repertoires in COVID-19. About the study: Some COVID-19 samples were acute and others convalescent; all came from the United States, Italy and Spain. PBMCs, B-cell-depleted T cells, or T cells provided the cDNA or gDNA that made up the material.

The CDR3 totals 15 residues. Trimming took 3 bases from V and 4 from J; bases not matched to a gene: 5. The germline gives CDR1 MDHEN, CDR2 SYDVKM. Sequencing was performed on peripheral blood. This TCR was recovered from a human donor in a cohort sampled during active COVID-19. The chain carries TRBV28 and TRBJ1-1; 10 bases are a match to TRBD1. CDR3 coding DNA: TGTGCCAGCAGTTTCGCCCGGACAGGGGGCACTGAAGCTTTCTTT. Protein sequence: CASSFARTGGTEAFF.